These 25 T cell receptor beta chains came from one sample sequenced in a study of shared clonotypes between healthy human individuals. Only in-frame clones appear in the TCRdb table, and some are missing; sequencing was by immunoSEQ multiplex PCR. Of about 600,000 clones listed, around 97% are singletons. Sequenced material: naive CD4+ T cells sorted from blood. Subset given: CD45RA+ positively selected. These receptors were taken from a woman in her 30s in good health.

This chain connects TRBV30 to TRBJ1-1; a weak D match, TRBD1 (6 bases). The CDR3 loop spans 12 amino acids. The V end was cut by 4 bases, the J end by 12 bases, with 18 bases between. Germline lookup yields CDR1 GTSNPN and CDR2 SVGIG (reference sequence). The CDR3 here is CAWTGEQGRPFF. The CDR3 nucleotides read TGTGCCTGGACCGGGGAACAGGGTCGACCTTTCTTT.

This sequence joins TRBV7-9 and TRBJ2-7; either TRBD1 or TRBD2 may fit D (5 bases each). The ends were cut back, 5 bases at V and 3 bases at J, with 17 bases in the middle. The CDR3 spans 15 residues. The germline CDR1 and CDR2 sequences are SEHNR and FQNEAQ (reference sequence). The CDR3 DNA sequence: TGTGCCAGCAGCCCCGGTGGGGGTGTTAGCTACGAGCAGTACTTC. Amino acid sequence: CASSPGGGVSYEQYF.

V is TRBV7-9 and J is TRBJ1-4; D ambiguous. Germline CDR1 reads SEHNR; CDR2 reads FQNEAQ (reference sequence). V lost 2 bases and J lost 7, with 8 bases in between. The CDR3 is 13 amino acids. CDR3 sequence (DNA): TGTGCCAGCAGCTTATGGGGAGGTGAAAAACTGTTTTTT. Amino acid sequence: CASSLWGGEKLFF.

The CDR3 here is CASSDPRSRDGADTQYF. The CDR3 DNA reads TGTGCCAGCAGCGACCCTAGGTCGCGGGACGGCGCAGATACGCAGTATTTT. The chain has TRBV11-1 and TRBJ2-3; possible D gene TRBD2, 6 bases. Germline V gives CDR1 SGHAT, CDR2 FQDESV (reference sequence). CDR3 length: 17 residues. Trimming pared 5 bases from V and 4 bases from J, leaving 22 bases between.

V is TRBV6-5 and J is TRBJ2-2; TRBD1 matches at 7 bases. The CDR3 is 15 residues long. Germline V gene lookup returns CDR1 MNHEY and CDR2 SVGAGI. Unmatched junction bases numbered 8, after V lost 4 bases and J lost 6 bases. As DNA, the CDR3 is TGTGCCAGCAGTTCGGAGACAGGGATCCCCGGGGAGCTGTTTTTT. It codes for CASSSETGIPGELFF.

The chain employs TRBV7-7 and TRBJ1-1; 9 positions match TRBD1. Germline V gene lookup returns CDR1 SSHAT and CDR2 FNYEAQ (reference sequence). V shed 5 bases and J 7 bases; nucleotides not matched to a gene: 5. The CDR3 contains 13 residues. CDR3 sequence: CASSKWTGDEAFF. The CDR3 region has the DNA TGTGCCAGCAGCAAATGGACAGGGGATGAAGCTTTCTTT. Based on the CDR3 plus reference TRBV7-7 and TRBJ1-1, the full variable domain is GAGVSQSPRYKVTKRGQDVTLRCDPISSHATLYWYQQALGQGPEFLTYFNYEAQPDKSGLPSDRFSAERPEGSISTLTIQRTEQRDSAMYRCASSKWTGDEAFFGQGTRLTVV.

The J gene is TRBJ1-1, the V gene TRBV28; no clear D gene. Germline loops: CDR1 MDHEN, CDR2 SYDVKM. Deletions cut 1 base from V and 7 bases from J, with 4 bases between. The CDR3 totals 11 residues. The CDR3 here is CASSLSDEAFF. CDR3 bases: TGTGCCAGCAGTTTATCAGATGAAGCTTTCTTT.

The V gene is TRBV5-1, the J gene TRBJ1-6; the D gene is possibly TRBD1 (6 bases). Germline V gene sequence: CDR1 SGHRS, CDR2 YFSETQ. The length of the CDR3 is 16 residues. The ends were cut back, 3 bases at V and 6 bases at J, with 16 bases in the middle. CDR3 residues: CASSYSRGTGNSPLHF. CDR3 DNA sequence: TGCGCCAGCAGCTACTCTAGGGGGACGGGTAATTCACCCCTCCACTTT.

This CDR3 reads CASSVEVGGNEQFF. The CDR3 bases are TGTGCCAGCAGCGTAGAGGTGGGGGGTAATGAGCAGTTCTTC. J is TRBJ2-1 and V is TRBV9; D may be TRBD2 (6 bases). Germline CDR1 and CDR2: SGDLS and YYNGEE. Trimming stripped 0 bases from V and 7 bases from J, with 11 bases between. This CDR3 has 14 amino acids.

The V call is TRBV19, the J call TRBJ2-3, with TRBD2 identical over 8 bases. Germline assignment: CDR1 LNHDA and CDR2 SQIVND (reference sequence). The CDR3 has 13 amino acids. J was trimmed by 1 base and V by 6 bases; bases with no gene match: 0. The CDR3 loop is CASRREGTDTQYF. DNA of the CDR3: TGTGCCAGTAGGCGGGAGGGCACAGATACGCAGTATTTT.

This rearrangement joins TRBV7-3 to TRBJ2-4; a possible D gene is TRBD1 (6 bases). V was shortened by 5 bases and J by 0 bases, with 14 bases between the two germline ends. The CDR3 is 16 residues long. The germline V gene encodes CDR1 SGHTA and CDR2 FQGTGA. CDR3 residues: CASSQQGLVAKNIQYF. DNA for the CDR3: TGTGCCAGCAGCCAGCAGGGGCTTGTAGCCAAAAACATTCAGTACTTC.

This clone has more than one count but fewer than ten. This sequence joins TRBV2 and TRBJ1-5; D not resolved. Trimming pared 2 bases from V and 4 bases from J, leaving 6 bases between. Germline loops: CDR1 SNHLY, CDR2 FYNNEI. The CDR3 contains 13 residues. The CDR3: CASSEFRNQPQHF. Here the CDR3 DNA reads TGTGCCAGCAGTGAATTTAGAAATCAGCCCCAGCATTTT.

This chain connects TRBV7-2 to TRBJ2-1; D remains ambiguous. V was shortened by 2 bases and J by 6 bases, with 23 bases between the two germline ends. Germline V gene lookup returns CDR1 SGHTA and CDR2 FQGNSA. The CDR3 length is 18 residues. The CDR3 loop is CASSLSWVSLRHSNEQFF. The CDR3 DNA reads TGTGCCAGCAGCTTATCCTGGGTTAGTCTCCGACACTCCAATGAGCAGTTCTTC.

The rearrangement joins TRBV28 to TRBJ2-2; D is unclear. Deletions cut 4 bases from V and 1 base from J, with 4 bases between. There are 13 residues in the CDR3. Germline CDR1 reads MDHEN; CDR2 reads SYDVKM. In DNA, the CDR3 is TGTGCCAGCAGTTCGGAGAACACCGGGGAGCTGTTTTTT. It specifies CASSSENTGELFF.

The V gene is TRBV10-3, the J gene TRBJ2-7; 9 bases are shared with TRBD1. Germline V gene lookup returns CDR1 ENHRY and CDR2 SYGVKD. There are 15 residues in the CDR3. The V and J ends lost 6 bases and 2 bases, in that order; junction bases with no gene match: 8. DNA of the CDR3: TGTGCCATCAGCGCCGGGGACAGGGAGACCTACGAGCAGTACTTC. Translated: CAISAGDRETYEQYF.

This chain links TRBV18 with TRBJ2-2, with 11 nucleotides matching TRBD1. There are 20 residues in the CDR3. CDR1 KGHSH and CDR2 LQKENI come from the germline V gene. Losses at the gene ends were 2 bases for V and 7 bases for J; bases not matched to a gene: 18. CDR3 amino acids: CASSPAGQGVQLAYGGELFF. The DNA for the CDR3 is TGTGCCAGCTCACCAGCGGGACAGGGGGTTCAGCTAGCCTACGGCGGGGAGCTGTTTTTT.

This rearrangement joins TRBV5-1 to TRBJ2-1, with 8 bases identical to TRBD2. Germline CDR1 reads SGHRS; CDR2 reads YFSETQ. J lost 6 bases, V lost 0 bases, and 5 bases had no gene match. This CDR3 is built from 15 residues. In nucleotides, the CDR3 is TGCGCCAGCAGCTTGGACGGGAGGGCCATCAATGAGCAGTTCTTC. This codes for CASSLDGRAINEQFF.

CDR3 DNA sequence: TGCGCCAGCAGCTTGGGATCAGGGGAGGGCTACACCTTC. Its protein is CASSLGSGEGYTF. This sequence joins TRBV5-1 and TRBJ1-2; a possible D gene is TRBD1 (6 bases). CDR3 length: 13 amino acids. Germline V gene sequence: CDR1 SGHRS, CDR2 YFSETQ. V was clipped by 0 bases and J by 8 bases, with 11 bases between them.

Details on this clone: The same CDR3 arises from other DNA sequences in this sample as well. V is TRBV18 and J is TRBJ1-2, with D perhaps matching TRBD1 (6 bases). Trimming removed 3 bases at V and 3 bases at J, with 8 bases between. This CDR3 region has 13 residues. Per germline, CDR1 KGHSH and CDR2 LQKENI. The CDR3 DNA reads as TGTGCCAGCTCACCGAAGGGGGACTATGGCTACACCTTC. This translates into CASSPKGDYGYTF.

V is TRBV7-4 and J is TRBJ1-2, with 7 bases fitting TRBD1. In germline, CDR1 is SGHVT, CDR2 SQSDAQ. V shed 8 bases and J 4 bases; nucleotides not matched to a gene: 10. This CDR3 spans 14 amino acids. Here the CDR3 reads CASFVGQPIYGYTF. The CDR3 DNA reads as TGTGCCAGCTTTGTGGGACAGCCGATCTATGGCTACACCTTC.

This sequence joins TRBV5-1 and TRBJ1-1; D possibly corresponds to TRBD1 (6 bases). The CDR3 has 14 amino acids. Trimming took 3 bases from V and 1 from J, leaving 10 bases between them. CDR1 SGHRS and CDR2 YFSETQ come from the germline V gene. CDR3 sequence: CASSSNRENTEAFF. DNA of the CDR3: TGCGCCAGCAGCTCGAACAGGGAGAACACTGAAGCTTTCTTT. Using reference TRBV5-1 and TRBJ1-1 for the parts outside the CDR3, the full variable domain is KAGVTQTPRYLIKTRGQQVTLSCSPISGHRSVSWYQQTPGQGLQFLFEYFSETQRNKGNFPGRFSGRQFSNSRSEMNVSTLELGDSALYLCASSSNRENTEAFFGQGTRLTVV.

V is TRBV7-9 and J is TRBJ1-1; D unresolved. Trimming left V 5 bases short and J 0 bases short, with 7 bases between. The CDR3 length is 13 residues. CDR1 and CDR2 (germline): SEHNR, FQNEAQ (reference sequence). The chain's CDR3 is CASSLHMNTEAFF. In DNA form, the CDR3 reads TGTGCCAGCAGCCTCCACATGAACACTGAAGCTTTCTTT. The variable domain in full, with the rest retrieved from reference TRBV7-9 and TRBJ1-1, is DTGVSQNPRHKITKRGQNVTFRCDPISEHNRLYWYRQTLGQGPEFLTYFQNEAQLEKSRLLSDRFSAERPKGSFSTLEIQRTEQGDSAMYLCASSLHMNTEAFFGQGTRLTVV.

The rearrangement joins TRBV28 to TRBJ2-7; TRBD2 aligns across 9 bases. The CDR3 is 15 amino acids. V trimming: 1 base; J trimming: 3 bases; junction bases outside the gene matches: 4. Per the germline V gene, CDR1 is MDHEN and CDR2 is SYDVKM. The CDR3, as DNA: TGTGCCAGCAGTTTATTGGTTAGCGGGAGCTACGAGCAGTACTTC. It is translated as CASSLLVSGSYEQYF.

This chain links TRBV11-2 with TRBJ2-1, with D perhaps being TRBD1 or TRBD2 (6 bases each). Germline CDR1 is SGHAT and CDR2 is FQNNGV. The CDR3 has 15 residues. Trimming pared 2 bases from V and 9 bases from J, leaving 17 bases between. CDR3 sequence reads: CASSLRGGTRGEQFF. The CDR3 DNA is TGTGCCAGCAGCTTAAGAGGCGGGACACGAGGTGAGCAGTTCTTC.

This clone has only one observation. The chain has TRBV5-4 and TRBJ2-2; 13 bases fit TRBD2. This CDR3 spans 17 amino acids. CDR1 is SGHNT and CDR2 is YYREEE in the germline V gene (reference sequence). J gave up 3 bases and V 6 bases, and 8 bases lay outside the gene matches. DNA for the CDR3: TGTGCCAGCACCGCGACTAGCGGGAGGCCCCACACCGGGGAGCTGTTTTTT. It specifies CASTATSGRPHTGELFF.